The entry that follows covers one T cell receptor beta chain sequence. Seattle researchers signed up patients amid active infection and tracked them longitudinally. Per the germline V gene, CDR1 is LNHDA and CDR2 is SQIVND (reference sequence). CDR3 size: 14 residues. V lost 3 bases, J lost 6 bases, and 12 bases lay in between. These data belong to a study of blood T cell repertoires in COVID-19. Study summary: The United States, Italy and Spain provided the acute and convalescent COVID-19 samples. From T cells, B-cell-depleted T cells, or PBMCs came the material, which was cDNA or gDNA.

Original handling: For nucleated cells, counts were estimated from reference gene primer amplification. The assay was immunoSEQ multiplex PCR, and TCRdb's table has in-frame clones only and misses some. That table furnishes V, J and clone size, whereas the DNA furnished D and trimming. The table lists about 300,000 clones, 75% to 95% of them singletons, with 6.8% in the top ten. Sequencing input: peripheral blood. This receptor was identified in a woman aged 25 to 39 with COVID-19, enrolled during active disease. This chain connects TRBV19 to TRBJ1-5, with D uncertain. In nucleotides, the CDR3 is TGTGCCAGTAGTATCGAGGGAGGGCCTCAGCCCCAGCATTTT. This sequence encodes CASSIEGGPQPQHF.